The 24 T cell receptor beta chains below come from one sample, sequenced in a study of blood T cell repertoires in COVID-19. Sequencing used immunoSEQ multiplex PCR; TCRdb keeps in-frame clones, though not all of them. The top ten hold around 7.2% of the sample, which has about 230,000 clones, roughly 80% seen once. The sequenced sample consisted of peripheral blood. The receptors originated from a woman aged 80 or older with COVID-19, enrolled during active disease.

V and J are TRBV5-1 and TRBJ2-1, with D possibly TRBD2 on 6 matching bases. The length of the CDR3 is 16 residues. V lost 4 bases and J lost 5, with 19 bases in between. Looked up from germline, CDR1 is SGHRS and CDR2 is YFSETQ. In DNA, the CDR3 is TGCGCCAGCAGCATTCGTCCGGGACTGAGCGACAATGAGCAGTTCTTC. Translated: CASSIRPGLSDNEQFF. Supplemented by reference TRBV5-1 and TRBJ2-1, the full variable domain reads KAGVTQTPRYLIKTRGQQVTLSCSPISGHRSVSWYQQTPGQGLQFLFEYFSETQRNKGNFPGRFSGRQFSNSRSEMNVSTLELGDSALYLCASSIRPGLSDNEQFFGPGTRLTVL.

The gene calls are TRBV7-3 and TRBJ2-1, with D possibly TRBD2 on 5 matching bases. V dropped 5 bases and J dropped 0 bases, with 11 bases sitting between them. This CDR3 is 15 amino acids long. Germline values: CDR1 SGHTA, CDR2 FQGTGA. The CDR3 nucleotides read TGTGCCAGCAGCCCTGGACTGGCCTCCTACAATGAGCAGTTCTTC. It specifies CASSPGLASYNEQFF. Variable domain in full (rest from reference TRBV7-3 and TRBJ2-1): GAGVSQTPSNKVTEKGKYVELRCDPISGHTALYWYRQSLGQGPEFLIYFQGTGAADDSGLPNDRFFAVRPEGSVSTLKIQRTERGDSAVYLCASSPGLASYNEQFFGPGTRLTVL.

The genes are TRBV5-1 and TRBJ1-5; unclear D gene. The length of the CDR3 is 13 residues. V shed 0 bases and J shed 4 bases, with 5 bases lying between them. Per germline, CDR1 SGHRS and CDR2 YFSETQ. CDR3 in DNA: TGCGCCAGCAGCTTGGGGCCTAATCAGCCCCAGCATTTT. Translated: CASSLGPNQPQHF.

CDR3 sequence reads: CASSETGVQPQHF. The CDR3 nucleotides read TGTGCCAGCAGTGAAACGGGGGTGCAGCCCCAGCATTTT. This chain links TRBV2 with TRBJ1-5; the D gene is possibly TRBD1 (5 bases). Deletions cut 2 bases from V and 7 bases from J, with 9 bases between. Germline V CDR1 and CDR2: SNHLY, FYNNEI. The CDR3 consists of 13 residues.

The rearrangement links TRBV6-2 or TRBV6-3 to TRBJ2-1, with TRBD1 matching over 8 bases. This CDR3 is built from 15 residues. CDR1 is MNHEY, CDR2 SVGEGT, per germline. The V gene end was trimmed by 6 bases and the J gene end by 2 bases; junction bases not matched to a gene: 6. Here the CDR3 reads CASSREGQAYNEQFF. CDR3 coding DNA: TGTGCCAGCAGCCGCGAGGGACAGGCCTACAATGAGCAGTTCTTC.

CDR3 DNA sequence: TGTGCCTCCTCGAGTAGGTACGGGAGTACTGAGCAGTTCTTC. This sequence encodes CASSSRYGSTEQFF. The chain recombines TRBV24-1 with TRBJ2-1; a weak D match, TRBD2 (6 bases). V lost 12 bases and J 9 bases, leaving 23 bases between the germline ends. The CDR3 length is 14 residues. Germline assignment: CDR1 KGHDR and CDR2 SFDVKD.

The V gene is TRBV6-6, the J gene TRBJ1-2; no clear D. CDR3 size: 14 residues. In germline, CDR1 is MNHNY, CDR2 SVGAGI (reference sequence). Between the trimmed V and J ends, which lost 2 bases and 0 bases, there was a span of 7 bases. Here the CDR3 DNA reads TGTGCCAGCAGTTACGGCCCAGCTAACTATGGCTACACCTTC. It is translated as CASSYGPANYGYTF.

Note on this clone: At one end, the junction sequence differs from germline, possibly due to a read error. The CDR3 reads CASSKGTSGSNEQYF. The CDR3 DNA sequence: TGTGCTAGCAGCAAAGGGACTAGCGGGAGCAACGAGCAGTACTTC. The V and J genes are TRBV7-7 and TRBJ2-7; 14 bases match TRBD2. The CDR3 consists of 15 residues. From germline, CDR1 is SSHAT and CDR2 FNYEAQ (reference sequence).

The chain is built from TRBV7-9 and TRBJ1-2; TRBD1 might be the D (5 bases). The length of the CDR3 is 17 residues. V lost 0 bases, J lost 0 bases, and 14 bases lay in between. CDR1 is SEHNR and CDR2 is FQNEAQ in the germline V gene (reference sequence). In nucleotides, the CDR3 is TGTGCCAGCAGCTTAGCGACAGTCTTACAAGCTAACTATGGCTACACCTTC. Protein: CASSLATVLQANYGYTF.

This clone was found a few times. The chain couples TRBV2 to TRBJ2-7, with 7 positions matching TRBD1. Germline V gene lookup returns CDR1 SNHLY and CDR2 FYNNEI. Trimming removed 9 bases from V and 3 bases from J; junction bases left unmatched: 5. This CDR3 region has 12 residues. As DNA, the CDR3 is TGTGCCAGTAAGACAGGGAGCTACGAGCAGTACTTC. Protein: CASKTGSYEQYF.

The chain joins TRBV7-9 to TRBJ1-2, with unresolved D. This CDR3 has 14 amino acids. V lost 5 bases and J lost 6, with 16 bases in between. Per germline, CDR1 SEHNR and CDR2 FQNEAQ (reference sequence). The CDR3 region is CASSPLGGTHGYTF. The CDR3 nucleotides are TGTGCCAGCAGCCCCCTTGGAGGAACACATGGCTACACCTTC.

J is TRBJ1-4 and V is TRBV5-6, with unresolved D. The CDR3 loop spans 16 amino acids. CDR1 and CDR2 (germline): SGHDT, YYEEEE. V shed 1 base and J shed 5 bases, with 15 bases lying between them. The DNA of the CDR3 is TGTGCCAGCAGCTTGCGCTGGAGTGGTATCAATGAAAAACTGTTTTTT. It translates to CASSLRWSGINEKLFF.

The genes are TRBV4-1 and TRBJ1-3; D remains unclear. CDR3 length: 15 residues. CDR1 is MGHRA and CDR2 is YSYEKL in the germline V gene. The germline V and J ends were trimmed by 5 bases and 2 bases, with 13 bases remaining between them. The CDR3 DNA reads as TGCGCCAGCAGCTACTCCGACCGGGCTGGAAACACCATATATTTT. It is translated as CASSYSDRAGNTIYF.

This clone occurred once. This chain uses TRBV3-1 (or the pseudogene TRBV3-2) with TRBJ2-3; tentatively, D is TRBD1 (6 bases). Trimming took off 0 bases at V and 2 bases at J, with 12 bases between the two ends. The CDR3 totals 16 residues. Germline V CDR1 and CDR2: LGHDT, YNNKEL (reference sequence). CDR3 in DNA: TGTGCCAGCAGCCAAGAGTATGGGACAATCACAGATACGCAGTATTTT. This translates into CASSQEYGTITDTQYF.

Written as DNA, the CDR3 is TGCGCCAGCAGCCGAGGGACAGGTGGAGCTTTCTTT. Encoded protein: CASSRGTGGAFF. The J gene is TRBJ1-1, the V gene TRBV4-1, with 8 bases aligning to TRBD1. The CDR3 length is 12 residues. The V and J ends lost 4 bases and 10 bases, in that order; junction bases with no gene match: 5. Germline values: CDR1 MGHRA, CDR2 YSYEKL.

The table lists this clone with a count of one. Other DNA sequences within the sample encode an identical CDR3. The rearrangement uses TRBV6-1 and TRBJ1-4, with a weak D call TRBD1 (5 bases). Trimming stripped 1 base from V and 7 bases from J, with 10 bases between. This CDR3 region has 14 residues. Germline V gene lookup returns CDR1 MNHNS and CDR2 SASEGT. The CDR3 spells CASSEGGLGEKLFF. CDR3 nucleotide sequence: TGTGCCAGCAGTGAAGGGGGACTCGGTGAAAAACTGTTTTTT.

This clone was seen only a few times. The chain uses TRBV19 and TRBJ1-1; no firm D call. The CDR3 is made up of 17 amino acids. V was clipped by 0 bases and J by 1 base, with 15 bases between them. Germline-derived CDR1 and CDR2 are LNHDA and SQIVND (reference sequence). CDR3 coding DNA: TGTGCCAGTAGTATAGAGACCTCATGGGCACCGAACACTGAAGCTTTCTTT. Translated: CASSIETSWAPNTEAFF. Supplemented by reference TRBV19 and TRBJ1-1, the full variable domain reads DGGITQSPKYLFRKEGQNVTLSCEQNLNHDAMYWYRQDPGQGLRLIYYSQIVNDFQKGDIAEGYSVSREKKESFPLTVTSAQKNPTAFYLCASSIETSWAPNTEAFFGQGTRLTVV.

The sample holds one count of this clone. V and J are TRBV27 and TRBJ1-1; the D is unclear. CDR1 is MNHEY, CDR2 SMNVEV, per germline (reference sequence). The V and J ends lost 4 bases and 1 base respectively, with 13 bases between them. CDR3 length: 15 amino acids. This CDR3 is CASSSPNAGNTEAFF. CDR3 bases: TGTGCCAGCAGTTCCCCTAATGCAGGGAACACTGAAGCTTTCTTT.

V gene TRBV3-1 (or the pseudogene TRBV3-2) combines with J gene TRBJ1-3; TRBD1 might be the D (6 bases). The germline V gene has CDR1 LGHDT and CDR2 YNNKEL (reference sequence). V lost 3 bases, J lost 4 bases, and 19 bases lay in between. The CDR3 loop spans 17 amino acids. The CDR3 sequence: CASSQSGTLKSGNTIYF. CDR3 bases: TGTGCCAGCAGCCAGTCCGGGACACTAAAGTCGGGAAACACCATATATTTT.

The chain is built from TRBV2 and TRBJ1-2; a possible D gene is TRBD1 (6 bases). The length of the CDR3 is 14 residues. Germline CDR1 and CDR2: SNHLY and FYNNEI. Trimming removed 7 bases at V and 8 bases at J, with 20 bases between. CDR3 loop: CASTQTGWVKGYTF. The CDR3 DNA sequence: TGTGCCAGCACCCAGACAGGCTGGGTAAAAGGCTACACCTTC.

This clone showed up just a few times. The CDR3 DNA reads TGTGCCAGCTCACCAGCGGCGGCAGCCTACGAGCAGTACTTC. This gives the protein CASSPAAAAYEQYF. The chain combines TRBV18 with TRBJ2-7, with unresolved D. CDR1 and CDR2 (germline): KGHSH, LQKENI. V was pared by 2 bases and J by 2 bases, with 10 bases between. The CDR3 is made up of 14 amino acids.

The count of this clone is one. The chain carries TRBV27 and TRBJ2-7; D is perhaps TRBD2 (6 bases). From germline, CDR1 is MNHEY and CDR2 SMNVEV (reference sequence). The CDR3 is 15 amino acids. V was shortened by 6 bases and J by 0 bases, with 15 bases between the two germline ends. CDR3 sequence reads: CASSSTGTGSYEQYF. DNA of the CDR3: TGTGCCAGCAGCTCAACCGGGACTGGCTCCTACGAGCAGTACTTC.

The gene calls are TRBV2 and TRBJ1-5; weak D call: TRBD1 (5 bases). Germline V gene lookup returns CDR1 SNHLY and CDR2 FYNNEI. Between the trimmed V and J ends, which lost 6 bases and 2 bases, there was a span of 14 bases. This CDR3 has 15 amino acids. In nucleotides, the CDR3 is TGTGCCAGCAGGGGACCTTCGGGGGGCAATCAGCCCCAGCATTTT. As protein: CASRGPSGGNQPQHF.

This rearrangement joins TRBV5-4 to TRBJ2-5; D gene uncertain. CDR1 is SGHNT, CDR2 YYREEE, per germline (reference sequence). This CDR3 spans 12 amino acids. Trimming stripped 4 bases from V and 5 bases from J, with 9 bases between. The CDR3: CASSIDGETQYF. CDR3 nucleotide sequence: TGTGCCAGCAGCATCGACGGGGAGACCCAGTACTTC.